The following is a T cell receptor beta chain sequence with its context. This sample was included in a study of cytomegalovirus exposure and HLA in healthy donors. V lost 5 bases to trimming and J lost 12 bases, with 21 bases between them. This CDR3 is 13 amino acids long. CDR1 and CDR2 (germline): SGHKS, YYEKEE (reference sequence). PCR employed 60 Vbeta and 13 Jbeta primers. Produced via immunoSEQ multiplex PCR; TCRdb's table is partial and in-frame only. The sample contains around 270,000 clones, 80% of which appear only once. The receptor's source is a girl aged 2 to 10 in good health and CMV-seronegative. Sequenced input: PBMCs. This chain uses TRBV5-5 with TRBJ2-7; TRBD1 is a possible D gene (6 bases). The CDR3 loop is CASSLPGQGWLYF. Written as DNA, the CDR3 is TGTGCCAGCAGTCTCCCGGGGCAGGGGTGGTTGTACTTC.